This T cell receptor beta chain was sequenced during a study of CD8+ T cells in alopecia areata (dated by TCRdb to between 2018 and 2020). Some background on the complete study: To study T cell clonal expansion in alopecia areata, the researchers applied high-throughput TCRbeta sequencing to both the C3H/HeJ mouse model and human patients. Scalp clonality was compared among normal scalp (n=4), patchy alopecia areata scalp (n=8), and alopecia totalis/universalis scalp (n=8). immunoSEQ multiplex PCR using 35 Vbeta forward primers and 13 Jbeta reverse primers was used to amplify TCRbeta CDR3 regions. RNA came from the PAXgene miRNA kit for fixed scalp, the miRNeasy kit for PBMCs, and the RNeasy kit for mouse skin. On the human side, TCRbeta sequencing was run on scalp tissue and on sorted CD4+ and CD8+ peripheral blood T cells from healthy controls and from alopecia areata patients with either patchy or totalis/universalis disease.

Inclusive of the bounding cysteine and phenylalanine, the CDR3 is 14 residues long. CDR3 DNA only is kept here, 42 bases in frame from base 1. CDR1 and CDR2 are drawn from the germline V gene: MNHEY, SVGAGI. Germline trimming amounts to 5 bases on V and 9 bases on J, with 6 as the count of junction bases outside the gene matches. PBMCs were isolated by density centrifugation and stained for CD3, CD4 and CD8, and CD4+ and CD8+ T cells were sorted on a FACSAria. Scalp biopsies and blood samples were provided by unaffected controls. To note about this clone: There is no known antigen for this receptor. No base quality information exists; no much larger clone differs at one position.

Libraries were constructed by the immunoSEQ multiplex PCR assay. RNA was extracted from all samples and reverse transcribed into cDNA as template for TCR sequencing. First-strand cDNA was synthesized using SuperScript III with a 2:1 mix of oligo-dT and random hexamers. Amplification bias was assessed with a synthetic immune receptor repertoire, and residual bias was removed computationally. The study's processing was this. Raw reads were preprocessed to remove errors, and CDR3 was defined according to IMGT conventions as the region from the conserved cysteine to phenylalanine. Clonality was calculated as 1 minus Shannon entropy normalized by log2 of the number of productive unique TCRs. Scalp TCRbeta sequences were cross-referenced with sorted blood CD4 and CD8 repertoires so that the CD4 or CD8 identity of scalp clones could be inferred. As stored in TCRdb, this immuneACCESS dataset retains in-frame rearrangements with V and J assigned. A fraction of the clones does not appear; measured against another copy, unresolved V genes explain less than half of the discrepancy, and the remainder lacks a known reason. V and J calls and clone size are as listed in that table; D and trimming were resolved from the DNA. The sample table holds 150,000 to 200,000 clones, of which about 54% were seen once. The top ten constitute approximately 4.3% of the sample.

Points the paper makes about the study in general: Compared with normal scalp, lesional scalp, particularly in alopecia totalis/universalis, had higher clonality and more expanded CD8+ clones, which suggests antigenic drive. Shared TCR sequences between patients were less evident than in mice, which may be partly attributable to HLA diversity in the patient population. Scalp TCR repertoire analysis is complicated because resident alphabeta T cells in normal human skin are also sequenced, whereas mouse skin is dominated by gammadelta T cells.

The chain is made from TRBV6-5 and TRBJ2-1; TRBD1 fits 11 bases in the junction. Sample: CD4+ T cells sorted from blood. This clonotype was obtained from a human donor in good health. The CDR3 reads CASSAGTGGFEQFF. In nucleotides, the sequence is TGTGCCAGCAGTGCCGGGACAGGGGGTTTTGAGCAGTTCTTC.